This record looks at one TCR beta chain sequence and its context. Sequencing of TCR beta was carried out in blood CD8+ and CD4+ T cells. Healthy donors acted as controls, with matching for age and sex. Negative isolation yielded CD8+ and CD4+ T cells; FACS enriched TEMRA cells. Random hexamers were used to reverse transcribe roughly 0.5 to 1 ug of RNA. A multiplex approach, immunoSEQ multiplex PCR, amplified TCR beta CDR3 across 54 Vbeta and 13 Jbeta. TCRdb fed the immunoSEQ multiplex PCR reads into MiXCR, producing one record per CDR3 protein. The repertoire holds more than 65,000 distinct CDR3 sequences, with around 93% as singletons. The record originates from a study of CD8 T cells in Susac syndrome. The V gene's germline CDR1 is ENHRY and CDR2 SYGVKD. V lost 6 bases and J lost 2; bases outside the gene matches: 14. The CDR3 runs to 17 residues.

The specimen was CD8+ T cells from PBMCs. This receptor was identified in a human donor in good health. This sequence joins TRBV10-3 and TRBJ2-7, with 9 bases that match TRBD1. CDR3 sequence: CAIRGGDGTGSTYEQYF. CDR3 sequence (DNA): TGTGCCATCAGGGGAGGCGACGGGACAGGGAGTACCTACGAGCAGTACTTC.